These T cell receptor beta chains were read from a single sample in a study of blood T cell repertoires in COVID-19. The method was immunoSEQ multiplex PCR; TCRdb's version includes in-frame clones alone and lacks a portion of them. The table lists approximately 120,000 clones, 86% of them singletons. The sample was peripheral blood. Receptors originate from a human donor in a cohort sampled during active COVID-19. Each CDR3 is given with its conserved first and last residue. A D gene is named only where the DNA matches it firmly. Where a row states a size, it is once, few, many or the class of an expanded clone; other rows omit it.

CDR3 protein: CASSSFHKGLEGYEQYF
CDR3 DNA: TGTGCCAGCAGCAGTTTCCACAAAGGACTAGAGGGCTACGAGCAGTACTTC
D gene: .
J gene: TRBJ2-7
V gene: TRBV21-1
clone size: .

CDR3 protein: CASLDRANTEAFF
CDR3 DNA: TGTGCCAGCTTGGACAGGGCTAACACTGAAGCTTTCTTT
D gene: TRBD1
J gene: TRBJ1-1
V gene: TRBV2
clone size: few

CDR3 protein: CASSTPFSGQETQYF
CDR3 DNA: TGTGCCAGTAGTACCCCTTTTAGCGGGCAAGAGACCCAGTACTTC
D gene: TRBD2
J gene: TRBJ2-5
V gene: TRBV19
clone size: .

CDR3 protein: CASSARSGGDYNEQFF
CDR3 DNA: TGTGCCAGTAGTGCCCGATCTGGCGGGGACTACAATGAGCAGTTCTTC
D gene: .
J gene: TRBJ2-1
V gene: TRBV19
clone size: .

CDR3 protein: CASSPRQGAAYEQYF
CDR3 DNA: TGTGCCAGCAGCCCCAGACAGGGGGCGGCCTACGAGCAGTACTTC
D gene: TRBD1
J gene: TRBJ2-7
V gene: TRBV6-6
clone size: .

CDR3 protein: CAISESGRNTEAFF
CDR3 DNA: TGTGCCATCAGTGAGTCTGGTAGGAACACTGAAGCTTTCTTT
D gene: .
J gene: TRBJ1-1
V gene: TRBV10-3
clone size: .

CDR3 protein: CASSLGDSGFGETQYF
CDR3 DNA: TGTGCCAGCAGCTTAGGCGATAGCGGGTTCGGGGAGACCCAGTACTTC
D gene: TRBD2
J gene: TRBJ2-5
V gene: TRBV7-2
clone size: .

CDR3 protein: CASRAGGPGNTIYF
CDR3 DNA: TGTGCCAGCAGAGCAGGGGGTCCTGGAAACACCATATATTTT
D gene: TRBD1
J gene: TRBJ1-3
V gene: TRBV6-5
clone size: .

CDR3 protein: CASSPLGQGKSGANVLTF
CDR3 DNA: TGTGCCAGCAGCCCACTGGGACAGGGAAAGTCTGGGGCCAACGTCCTGACTTTC
D gene: TRBD1
J gene: TRBJ2-6
V gene: TRBV7-9
clone size: .

CDR3 protein: CASSSTEKTEQYF
CDR3 DNA: TGTGCCAGCAGCTCAACCGAAAAGACAGAGCAGTACTTC
D gene: .
J gene: TRBJ2-7
V gene: TRBV12-3/TRBV12-4
clone size: .

CDR3 protein: CASSLGGPNQPQHF
CDR3 DNA: TGCGCCAGCAGCTTGGGGGGGCCAAATCAGCCCCAGCATTTT
D gene: .
J gene: TRBJ1-5
V gene: TRBV5-1
clone size: .

CDR3 protein: CASSPAGGATVYAFF
CDR3 DNA: TGTGCCAGCAGTCCCGCGGGGGGGGCGACCGTTTACGCTTTCTTT
D gene: .
J gene: TRBJ1-1
V gene: TRBV6-5
clone size: .

CDR3 protein: CASSQETSGSYEQYF
CDR3 DNA: TGCGCCAGCAGCCAAGAGACTAGCGGGAGCTACGAGCAGTACTTC
D gene: TRBD2
J gene: TRBJ2-7
V gene: TRBV4-3
clone size: once

CDR3 protein: CATSDSGEETQYF
CDR3 DNA: TGTGCCACCAGTGATTCAGGGGAGGAGACCCAGTACTTC
D gene: .
J gene: TRBJ2-5
V gene: TRBV24-1
clone size: .

CDR3 protein: CASSLAASRSTDTQYF
CDR3 DNA: TGTGCCAGCAGCTTGGCTGCTAGCCGAAGCACAGATACGCAGTATTTT
D gene: .
J gene: TRBJ2-3
V gene: TRBV5-4
clone size: .

CDR3 protein: CASSLRIASGASEQYF
CDR3 DNA: TGTGCCAGCAGCTTAAGGATAGCTAGCGGAGCCTCAGAGCAGTACTTC
D gene: TRBD2
J gene: TRBJ2-7
V gene: TRBV7-2
clone size: few

CDR3 protein: CATSWQAHENAGELFF
CDR3 DNA: TGTGCCACCAGCTGGCAGGCCCACGAGAACGCCGGGGAGCTGTTTTTT
D gene: .
J gene: TRBJ2-2
V gene: TRBV15
clone size: .

CDR3 protein: CASSRGGTGMGEQYF
CDR3 DNA: TGTGCCAGCAGTCGGGGGGGGACAGGGATGGGAGAGCAGTACTTC
D gene: .
J gene: TRBJ2-7
V gene: TRBV6-5
clone size: .

CDR3 protein: CASSLSATQETQYF
CDR3 DNA: TGTGCCAGCAGCTTGTCAGCGACCCAAGAGACCCAGTACTTC
D gene: .
J gene: TRBJ2-5
V gene: TRBV7-9
clone size: .

CDR3 protein: CASSQDNLAGGNRNEQFF
CDR3 DNA: TGCGCCAGCAGCCAAGATAATCTAGCGGGAGGGAACCGGAATGAGCAGTTCTTC
D gene: TRBD2
J gene: TRBJ2-1
V gene: TRBV4-3
clone size: .

CDR3 protein: CASSSQGRGEKLFF
CDR3 DNA: TGCGCCAGCAGCTCACAGGGGAGAGGGGAAAAACTGTTTTTT
D gene: TRBD1
J gene: TRBJ1-4
V gene: TRBV5-1
clone size: .

CDR3 protein: CASSQRTGAGDEQFF
CDR3 DNA: TGTGCCAGCAGCCAAAGGACAGGGGCAGGGGATGAGCAGTTCTTC
D gene: TRBD1
J gene: TRBJ2-1
V gene: TRBV3-1/TRBV3-2
clone size: .

CDR3 protein: CASSQVLTGALHF
CDR3 DNA: TGTGCCAGCAGCCAAGTATTAACAGGGGCCCTCCACTTT
D gene: TRBD1
J gene: TRBJ1-6
V gene: TRBV14
clone size: .

CDR3 protein: CASSLAPAPLAGFHTDTQYF
CDR3 DNA: TGTGCCAGCAGCTTAGCGCCGGCCCCCCTAGCGGGATTTCACACAGATACGCAGTATTTT
D gene: TRBD2
J gene: TRBJ2-3
V gene: TRBV7-2
clone size: once

CDR3 protein: CASSPPLGEDNSYEQYF
CDR3 DNA: TGTGCCAGCTCACCACCCCTCGGGGAGGACAACTCCTACGAGCAGTACTTC
D gene: .
J gene: TRBJ2-7
V gene: TRBV18
clone size: .

CDR3 protein: CASSSLAGQETQYF
CDR3 DNA: TGCGCCAGCAGCTCCCTAGCGGGGCAAGAGACCCAGTACTTC
D gene: TRBD2
J gene: TRBJ2-5
V gene: TRBV5-1
clone size: .

CDR3 protein: CASSADRGAGSPLHF
CDR3 DNA: TGTGCCAGCAGTGCGGACAGGGGGGCAGGATCACCCCTCCACTTT
D gene: TRBD1
J gene: TRBJ1-6
V gene: TRBV2
clone size: few

CDR3 protein: CATSRDWSKDTEAFF
CDR3 DNA: TGTGCCACCAGCAGAGATTGGAGTAAGGACACTGAAGCTTTCTTT
D gene: .
J gene: TRBJ1-1
V gene: TRBV15
clone size: .

CDR3 protein: CASSLVAEPYNEQFF
CDR3 DNA: TGCGCCAGCAGCTTGGTAGCGGAACCGTACAATGAGCAGTTCTTC
D gene: .
J gene: TRBJ2-1
V gene: TRBV5-1
clone size: .

CDR3 protein: CASSLEGIRDTSNTGELFF
CDR3 DNA: TGTGCCAGCAGCTTAGAGGGGATAAGGGACACCTCGAACACCGGGGAGCTGTTTTTT
D gene: .
J gene: TRBJ2-2
V gene: TRBV11-3
clone size: .

CDR3 protein: CASSLERTSGRVTPEQFF
CDR3 DNA: TGTGCCAGCAGTTTAGAAAGGACTAGCGGGAGGGTTACCCCTGAGCAGTTCTTC
D gene: TRBD2
J gene: TRBJ2-1
V gene: TRBV27
clone size: .

CDR3 protein: CASSFGWEGRYEQYF
CDR3 DNA: TGCGCCAGCAGCTTTGGGTGGGAGGGCCGATACGAGCAGTACTTC
D gene: TRBD2
J gene: TRBJ2-7
V gene: TRBV5-1
clone size: few

CDR3 protein: CASSSELRYNEQFF
CDR3 DNA: TGTGCCAGCAGTTCGGAGCTACGGTACAATGAGCAGTTCTTC
D gene: .
J gene: TRBJ2-1
V gene: TRBV6-5
clone size: .

CDR3 protein: CASSVRPLYEQYF
CDR3 DNA: TGTGCCAGCAGTGTTAGACCACTATACGAGCAGTACTTC
D gene: .
J gene: TRBJ2-7
V gene: TRBV2
clone size: once

CDR3 protein: CASRTGTGISLAKNIQYF
CDR3 DNA: TGTGCCAGCAGGACCGGGACAGGGATTTCACTAGCCAAAAACATTCAGTACTTC
D gene: TRBD1
J gene: TRBJ2-4
V gene: TRBV2
clone size: .

CDR3 protein: CASSSGSPGTEAFF
CDR3 DNA: TGTGCCAGCAGCTCCGGCTCTCCGGGCACTGAAGCTTTCTTT
D gene: .
J gene: TRBJ1-1
V gene: TRBV7-3
clone size: .